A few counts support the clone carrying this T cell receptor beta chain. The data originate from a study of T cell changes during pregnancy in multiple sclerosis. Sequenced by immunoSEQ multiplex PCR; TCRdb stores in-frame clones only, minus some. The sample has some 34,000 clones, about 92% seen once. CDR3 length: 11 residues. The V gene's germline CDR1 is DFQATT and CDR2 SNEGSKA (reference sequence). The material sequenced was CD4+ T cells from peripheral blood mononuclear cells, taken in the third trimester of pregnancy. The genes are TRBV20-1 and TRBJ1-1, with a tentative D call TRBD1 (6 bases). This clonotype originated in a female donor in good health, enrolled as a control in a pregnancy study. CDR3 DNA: TGCAGCCTAACAGGGCGCACTGAAGCTTTCTTT. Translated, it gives CSLTGRTEAFF.